This is a list of T cell receptor beta chains from one sample in a study of T cell responses to AZD1222 COVID-19 vaccine. Sequencing used immunoSEQ multiplex PCR; TCRdb keeps in-frame clones, though not all of them. This table holds 73,000 or so clones, approximately 88% found once. Material: peripheral blood, obtained on day 0 of AZD1222 vaccination. Receptors were obtained from an adult in good health. Both conserved end residues are part of each CDR3. The D gene is left open where the match is weak. The size field is filled for only some rows; it gives once, few, many or a size class.

V gene: TRBV7-2
clone size: NA
D gene: NA
J gene: TRBJ2-1
CDR3 protein: CASSLSAIARNEQFF
CDR3 DNA: TGTGCCAGCAGCTTATCGGCGATAGCTCGCAATGAGCAGTTCTTC

V gene: TRBV21-1
clone size: once
D gene: NA
J gene: TRBJ1-1
CDR3 protein: CASSQVFEDTEAFF
CDR3 DNA: TGTGCCAGCAGCCAAGTCTTTGAAGACACTGAAGCTTTCTTT

V gene: TRBV5-6
clone size: NA
D gene: NA
J gene: TRBJ2-7
CDR3 protein: CASSTTGSYEQYF
CDR3 DNA: TGTGCCAGCAGCACGACCGGCTCCTACGAGCAGTACTTC

V gene: TRBV7-9
clone size: NA
D gene: NA
J gene: TRBJ1-4
CDR3 protein: CASSRTFDRNEKLFF
CDR3 DNA: TGTGCCAGCAGCCGTACGTTTGACAGGAATGAAAAACTGTTTTTT

V gene: TRBV4-2
clone size: NA
D gene: TRBD2
J gene: TRBJ2-1
CDR3 protein: CASSQARRTSPPYEQFF
CDR3 DNA: TGTGCCAGCAGCCAAGCCCGGAGGACTAGCCCACCTTACGAGCAGTTCTTC

V gene: TRBV5-1
clone size: NA
D gene: NA
J gene: TRBJ1-1
CDR3 protein: CASSLAQMNTEAFF
CDR3 DNA: TGCGCCAGCAGCTTGGCACAGATGAACACTGAAGCTTTCTTT

V gene: TRBV7-9
clone size: NA
D gene: TRBD2
J gene: TRBJ2-3
CDR3 protein: CASSSAGGTDTQYF
CDR3 DNA: TGTGCCAGCAGCTCCGCGGGGGGGACAGATACGCAGTATTTT

V gene: TRBV7-9
clone size: NA
D gene: NA
J gene: TRBJ2-7
CDR3 protein: CASSSYYEQYF
CDR3 DNA: TGTGCCAGCAGCTCGTATTACGAGCAGTACTTC

V gene: TRBV7-8
clone size: NA
D gene: NA
J gene: TRBJ2-7
CDR3 protein: CASSLPKGPHYEQYF
CDR3 DNA: TGTGCCAGCAGCTTACCCAAGGGACCACACTACGAGCAGTACTTC

V gene: TRBV5-1
clone size: NA
D gene: NA
J gene: TRBJ2-7
CDR3 protein: CASSLGRNSNEQYF
CDR3 DNA: TGCGCCAGCAGCTTGGGCAGGAACTCCAACGAGCAGTACTTC

V gene: TRBV9
clone size: NA
D gene: NA
J gene: TRBJ2-3
CDR3 protein: CASSVGGARNTDTQYF
CDR3 DNA: TGTGCCAGCAGCGTAGGAGGGGCGCGGAACACAGATACGCAGTATTTT

V gene: TRBV4-1
clone size: NA
D gene: NA
J gene: TRBJ2-7
CDR3 protein: CASSRMEDGAYEQYF
CDR3 DNA: TGCGCCAGCAGCCGTATGGAGGACGGGGCCTACGAGCAGTACTTC

V gene: TRBV5-1
clone size: NA
D gene: NA
J gene: TRBJ2-3
CDR3 protein: CASSLRGLRTDTQYF
CDR3 DNA: TGCGCCAGCAGCTTGAGGGGACTGCGCACAGATACGCAGTATTTT

V gene: TRBV4-2
clone size: NA
D gene: NA
J gene: TRBJ1-2
CDR3 protein: CASSQEGRTGGYTF
CDR3 DNA: TGTGCCAGCAGCCAAGAAGGGAGGACCGGGGGCTACACCTTC

V gene: TRBV9
clone size: NA
D gene: TRBD2
J gene: TRBJ2-5
CDR3 protein: CASSSGTSETQYF
CDR3 DNA: TGTGCCAGCAGCTCGGGGACTAGCGAGACCCAGTACTTC

V gene: TRBV28
clone size: once
D gene: NA
J gene: TRBJ2-7
CDR3 protein: CASSARDEQYF
CDR3 DNA: TGTGCCAGCAGCGCGAGGGATGAGCAGTACTTC

V gene: TRBV7-3
clone size: NA
D gene: TRBD2
J gene: TRBJ2-3
CDR3 protein: CASSRLGRLASTDTQYF
CDR3 DNA: TGTGCCAGCAGCCGCCTCGGGAGACTAGCGAGCACAGATACGCAGTATTTT

V gene: TRBV10-1
clone size: NA
D gene: NA
J gene: TRBJ2-1
CDR3 protein: CASSGLGRNEQFF
CDR3 DNA: TGCGCCAGCAGTGGATTAGGGCGGAATGAGCAGTTCTTC

V gene: TRBV19
clone size: NA
D gene: TRBD1
J gene: TRBJ1-4
CDR3 protein: CASSPPGQGLEKLFF
CDR3 DNA: TGTGCCAGTAGTCCCCCGGGACAGGGGCTGGAAAAACTGTTTTTT

V gene: TRBV11-2
clone size: NA
D gene: TRBD2
J gene: TRBJ2-7
CDR3 protein: CASSPVAGGIMDEQYF
CDR3 DNA: TGTGCCAGCAGCCCCGTAGCGGGGGGGATTATGGACGAGCAGTACTTC

V gene: TRBV7-2
clone size: NA
D gene: NA
J gene: TRBJ1-2
CDR3 protein: CASSVTQLNGYTF
CDR3 DNA: TGTGCCAGCAGCGTCACTCAGCTGAATGGCTACACCTTC

V gene: TRBV29-1
clone size: NA
D gene: NA
J gene: TRBJ1-1
CDR3 protein: CSVRQAGPEAFF
CDR3 DNA: TGCAGCGTTCGGCAGGCCGGCCCTGAAGCTTTCTTT

V gene: TRBV3-1/TRBV3-2
clone size: NA
D gene: NA
J gene: TRBJ2-2
CDR3 protein: CASSQVRGDSNTGELFF
CDR3 DNA: TGTGCCAGCAGCCAAGTGAGGGGTGATTCGAACACCGGGGAGCTGTTTTTT

V gene: TRBV30
clone size: NA
D gene: NA
J gene: TRBJ1-2
CDR3 protein: CAWKDYYGYTF
CDR3 DNA: TGTGCCTGGAAGGATTACTATGGCTACACCTTC

V gene: TRBV12-3/TRBV12-4
clone size: NA
D gene: NA
J gene: TRBJ2-7
CDR3 protein: CASTPNLAYEQYF
CDR3 DNA: TGTGCCAGCACCCCAAATCTAGCGTACGAGCAGTACTTC

V gene: TRBV5-4
clone size: NA
D gene: NA
J gene: TRBJ2-5
CDR3 protein: CASSLVAQETQYF
CDR3 DNA: TGTGCCAGCAGCTTGGTAGCCCAAGAGACCCAGTACTTC

V gene: TRBV19
clone size: NA
D gene: NA
J gene: TRBJ1-1
CDR3 protein: CASSMMGMNTEAFF
CDR3 DNA: TGTGCCAGTAGTATGATGGGAATGAACACTGAAGCTTTCTTT

V gene: TRBV2
clone size: NA
D gene: TRBD2
J gene: TRBJ2-2
CDR3 protein: CASSPARRRGYTGELFF
CDR3 DNA: TGTGCCAGCAGTCCTGCTCGGAGGCGGGGGTACACCGGGGAGCTGTTTTTT

V gene: TRBV19
clone size: NA
D gene: NA
J gene: TRBJ1-1
CDR3 protein: CASRGAGWATEAFF
CDR3 DNA: TGTGCCAGTAGGGGGGCAGGGTGGGCCACTGAAGCTTTCTTT

V gene: TRBV25-1
clone size: NA
D gene: NA
J gene: TRBJ2-1
CDR3 protein: CASDLYNEQFF
CDR3 DNA: TGTGCCAGTGATCTGTACAATGAGCAGTTCTTC

V gene: TRBV19
clone size: NA
D gene: TRBD2
J gene: TRBJ2-7
CDR3 protein: CASSIGEGVEQYF
CDR3 DNA: TGTGCCAGTAGTATAGGGGAGGGTGTAGAGCAGTACTTC

V gene: TRBV24-1
clone size: NA
D gene: NA
J gene: TRBJ1-5
CDR3 protein: CATSDLRVVNQPQHF
CDR3 DNA: TGTGCCACCAGTGATTTGAGGGTAGTCAATCAGCCCCAGCATTTT

V gene: TRBV6-1
clone size: once
D gene: NA
J gene: TRBJ1-2
CDR3 protein: CASSEGLNLYYGYTF
CDR3 DNA: TGTGCCAGCAGTGAAGGGCTGAACCTCTACTATGGCTACACCTTC

V gene: TRBV5-1
clone size: NA
D gene: TRBD1
J gene: TRBJ2-2
CDR3 protein: CASSAQGASGELFF
CDR3 DNA: TGCGCCAGCAGCGCCCAGGGGGCGTCGGGGGAGCTGTTTTTT

V gene: TRBV5-1
clone size: NA
D gene: NA
J gene: TRBJ1-3
CDR3 protein: CASSTTVSGNTIYF
CDR3 DNA: TGCGCCAGCAGCACGACGGTCTCTGGAAACACCATATATTTT